This passage covers 27 T cell receptor beta chains from one sample sequenced in a study of beta chain features in type 1 diabetes. The authors reverse transcribed all of the isolated RNA, so sequencing captured expressed TCRB transcripts. TCRdb's copy holds only in-frame clones and misses some; the assay was immunoSEQ multiplex PCR. The repertoire holds almost 350,000 clones, with around 8% as singletons. The sequencing sample was made of central memory CD4+ T cells from blood. These receptor sequences come from a woman aged 18-29 years in good health.

V and J are TRBV6-6 and TRBJ1-1; 9 bases line up with TRBD1. Germline V gene lookup returns CDR1 MNHNY and CDR2 SVGAGI (reference sequence). J lost 5 bases, V lost 4 bases, and 2 bases had no gene match. The CDR3 runs to 13 residues. The CDR3 DNA sequence: TGTGCCAGCAGTTGGGACAGGGTGACTGAAGCTTTCTTT. Protein sequence: CASSWDRVTEAFF.

This sequence joins TRBV5-1 and TRBJ2-1; 10 bases are a match to TRBD1. The CDR3 extends over 18 amino acids. From germline, CDR1 is SGHRS and CDR2 YFSETQ. V dropped 0 bases and J dropped 7; count of bases not matched to a gene: 13. CDR3 in DNA: TGCGCCAGCAGCTTGGCCGGAGCCGGGACAGGGGTTTGGAATGAGCAGTTCTTC. Translation gives CASSLAGAGTGVWNEQFF.

The V call is TRBV7-8, the J call TRBJ2-3, with a weak D call TRBD2 (5 bases). CDR1 is SGHVS, CDR2 FQNEAQ, per germline. V dropped 5 bases and J dropped 4 bases, with 19 bases sitting between them. The length of the CDR3 is 16 residues. The CDR3 spells CASSARRLAEADTQYF. CDR3 in DNA: TGTGCCAGCAGCGCAAGAAGGCTAGCCGAGGCAGATACGCAGTATTTT.

This chain joins TRBV5-1 and TRBJ2-2, with unresolved D. V was cut by 0 bases and J by 1 base, with 13 bases left in between. The CDR3 runs to 17 residues. Germline-derived CDR1 and CDR2 are SGHRS and YFSETQ. The CDR3, as DNA: TGCGCCAGCAGCTTGGGGCTTTCGACTCAGAACACCGGGGAGCTGTTTTTT. Translating it yields CASSLGLSTQNTGELFF.

This clone was counted a few times. CDR3 amino acids: CASSLQPMNTEAFF. DNA of the CDR3: TGTGCCAGCAGCTTACAACCGATGAACACTGAAGCTTTCTTT. The chain has TRBV11-2 and TRBJ1-1, with D hard to call. The CDR3 consists of 14 residues. Per germline, CDR1 SGHAT and CDR2 FQNNGV. The V gene lost 2 bases and the J gene lost 0 bases, with 7 bases spanning the gap.

This chain links TRBV7-2 with TRBJ1-2; 7 positions match TRBD1. After removal of 10 bases from V and 0 bases from J, the junction contained 11 bases not matched to a gene. Germline CDR1 reads SGHTA; CDR2 reads FQGNSA. The CDR3 is made up of 15 amino acids. The CDR3, as DNA: TGTGCCACCAGGGGACAGCAAGAAGCTAACTATGGCTACACCTTC. Translating gives CATRGQQEANYGYTF.

In its sample, this clone was seen a few times. The chain has TRBV6-1 and TRBJ2-4, with 7 bases fitting TRBD1. The ends lost 7 bases at V and 8 bases at J; junction bases unmatched: 14. The CDR3 contains 15 residues. Germline V gene data show CDR1 as MNHNS and CDR2 as SASEGT. The CDR3 DNA reads TGTGCCAGCACCCGAGGGGCCCTCCAGGGGGACATTCAGTACTTC. This encodes CASTRGALQGDIQYF.

Concerning this clone itself: A junction boundary mismatches the germline segment, possibly from a read error. The CDR3 DNA follows: TGCAGCGCTGAACCCCTAGCGGGCCTTTCGGGAGAGACCCAGTACTTC. As protein: CSAEPLAGLSGETQYF. J is TRBJ2-5 and V is TRBV29-1, with 8 bases aligning to TRBD2. Germline lookup yields CDR1 SQVTM and CDR2 ANQGSEA. CDR3 size: 16 residues.

This clone has at least ten counts. The chain uses TRBV11-2 and TRBJ2-7, with D uncertain. The CDR3 loop spans 11 amino acids. CDR1 is SGHAT, CDR2 FQNNGV, per germline. With 3 bases removed from V and 5 bases from J, the gap between germline ends came to 5 bases. The DNA for the CDR3 is TGTGCCAGCAGCTTTCACCACGAGCAGTACTTC. Amino acids: CASSFHHEQYF.

With regard to this clone: Other DNA sequences in this sample translate to the same CDR3. The chain couples TRBV19 to TRBJ2-2; 12 bases fit TRBD2. This CDR3 is built from 15 residues. The germline CDR1 and CDR2 sequences are LNHDA and SQIVND (reference sequence). V lost 8 bases to trimming and J lost 0 bases; unmatched junction nucleotides: 1. The CDR3 nucleotides read TGTGCCAGTCGGACTAGCGGGACGAACACCGGGGAGCTGTTTTTT. It specifies CASRTSGTNTGELFF. The full variable domain, its missing parts supplied by reference TRBV19 and TRBJ2-2, is DGGITQSPKYLFRKEGQNVTLSCEQNLNHDAMYWYRQDPGQGLRLIYYSQIVNDFQKGDIAEGYSVSREKKESFPLTVTSAQKNPTAFYLCASRTSGTNTGELFFGEGSRLTVL.

This clone was picked up a small number of times. J is TRBJ2-1 and V is TRBV7-3, with 9 bases matching TRBD2. In germline, CDR1 is SGHTA, CDR2 FQGTGA. CDR3 length: 15 amino acids. V lost 5 bases to trimming and J lost 3 bases; unmatched junction nucleotides: 5. CDR3 in DNA: TGTGCCAGCAGCCAATTTAGCGGGAGCTACAATGAGCAGTTCTTC. Encoded protein: CASSQFSGSYNEQFF.

V and J are TRBV7-2 and TRBJ2-2, with D possibly being TRBD2 (5 bases). This CDR3 comprises 14 residues. The V end lost 6 bases, the J end lost 6 bases, and 14 bases lay between the germline ends. Germline V gene lookup returns CDR1 SGHTA and CDR2 FQGNSA. The CDR3 loop is CASRSTIQSGELFF. CDR3 in DNA: TGTGCCAGCAGATCGACTATACAGTCCGGGGAGCTGTTTTTT.

For this clone: This sequence may be a read error, since a much larger clone differs from it by one base. This chain connects TRBV11-2 to TRBJ2-2; D call uncertain. CDR3 length equals 13 residues. V was clipped by 6 bases and J by 0 bases, with 5 bases between them. Germline CDR1 is SGHAT and CDR2 is FQNNGV. The CDR3 nucleotides are TGTGCCAGCAGGACATCGAACACCGGGGAGCTGTTTTTT. It encodes CASRTSNTGELFF.

Only a few counts were recorded for this clone. The rearrangement links TRBV7-2 to TRBJ2-1; 8 bases agree with TRBD2. CDR3 size: 15 residues. V lost 4 bases, J lost 3 bases, and 5 bases stayed unmatched. Per the germline V gene, CDR1 is SGHTA and CDR2 is FQGNSA. The CDR3 DNA follows: TGTGCCAGCAGCTCAAGCGGGAGAGTCTACAATGAGCAGTTCTTC. It is translated as CASSSSGRVYNEQFF.

This clone was seen only a few times. The chain couples TRBV7-8 to TRBJ2-5; TRBD2 matches at 12 bases. CDR1 and CDR2 from the germline V gene are SGHVS and FQNEAQ. J gave up 9 bases and V 0 bases, and 14 bases lay outside the gene matches. The CDR3 sequence is 18 residues long. Here the CDR3 DNA reads TGTGCCAGCAGCTTAGCGAATTCCGTGACTAGCGGGAGTTTGCCCCAGTACTTC. Its translation is CASSLANSVTSGSLPQYF.

The rearrangement joins TRBV29-1 to TRBJ2-1, with TRBD2 matching over 14 bases. J gave up 8 bases and V 6 bases, and 9 bases lay outside the gene matches. This CDR3 contains 15 residues. Germline values: CDR1 SQVTM, CDR2 ANQGSEA. The CDR3 spells CSVIPTSGRAYEQFF. CDR3 bases: TGCAGCGTGATCCCGACTAGCGGGAGGGCCTATGAGCAGTTCTTC.

This sequence joins TRBV28 and TRBJ1-1; D is uncertain. V shed 2 bases and J shed 5 bases, with 9 bases lying between them. Germline V gene sequence: CDR1 MDHEN, CDR2 SYDVKM. The CDR3 spans 13 residues. In DNA form, the CDR3 reads TGTGCCAGCAGTTTACTAGATAAAACTGAAGCTTTCTTT. It codes for CASSLLDKTEAFF.

This clone was seen a few times. This rearrangement joins TRBV29-1 to TRBJ1-1; the D gene is possibly TRBD1 (5 bases). Trimming took 6 bases from V and 0 from J, leaving 11 bases between them. This CDR3 contains 13 residues. In germline, CDR1 is SQVTM, CDR2 ANQGSEA. The CDR3 nucleotides read TGCAGCGTGACGACAGCATTGAACACTGAAGCTTTCTTT. Its translation: CSVTTALNTEAFF.

This clone showed up many times. This chain joins TRBV9 and TRBJ2-3, with D possibly called TRBD1 or TRBD2 (6 bases each). Trimming left V 0 bases short and J 1 base short, with 18 bases between. This CDR3 comprises 18 residues. From germline, CDR1 is SGDLS and CDR2 YYNGEE. The CDR3 coding sequence is TGTGCCAGCAGCGTAGAGGGGGGTACTGCGGGTCGCACAGATACGCAGTATTTT. It specifies CASSVEGGTAGRTDTQYF.

This clone was seen more than once but under ten times. The chain combines TRBV27 with TRBJ2-1, with TRBD2 identical over 7 bases. The V gene's germline CDR1 is MNHEY and CDR2 SMNVEV (reference sequence). There are 15 residues in the CDR3. The J segment lost 5 bases and the V segment lost 2 bases, leaving 6 bases of the junction unmatched. The CDR3 here is CASSLRVAGHNEQFF. CDR3 nucleotide sequence: TGTGCCAGCAGTTTACGGGTAGCGGGCCACAATGAGCAGTTCTTC.

This clone was seen a few times. The rearrangement uses TRBV29-1 and TRBJ2-1; 9 nucleotides match TRBD1. CDR1 is SQVTM, CDR2 ANQGSEA, per germline. The CDR3 runs to 15 residues. Trimming cost V 3 bases and J 9 bases; bases outside gene matches: 12. The CDR3 region has the DNA TGCAGCGTTGAGATTCCACCGGGACAGGGCCGTGAGCAGTTCTTC. Protein: CSVEIPPGQGREQFF.

This clone has more than one count but fewer than ten. The chain combines TRBV9 with TRBJ2-1; 13 bases fit TRBD2. This CDR3 is built from 15 residues. Germline V lookup: CDR1 SGDLS, CDR2 YYNGEE. V lost 4 bases to trimming and J lost 8 bases; unmatched junction nucleotides: 6. The CDR3 region has the DNA TGTGCCAGCAGCCGGAGGACTAGCGGGAGCGATGAGCAGTTCTTC. This encodes CASSRRTSGSDEQFF. The full variable domain, rest sourced from reference TRBV9 and TRBJ2-1, is DSGVTQTPKHLITATGQRVTLRCSPRSGDLSVYWYQQSLDQGLQFLIQYYNGEERAKGNILERFSAQQFPDLHSELNLSSLELGDSALYFCASSRRTSGSDEQFFGPGTRLTVL.

Only a few counts were recorded for this clone. DNA of the CDR3: TGTGCCAGCTCACCACGTCGTGGGACTAGCGGGAGGGCCAACACCGGGGAGCTGTTTTTT. Translating gives CASSPRRGTSGRANTGELFF. This chain joins TRBV18 and TRBJ2-2; 16 bases map to TRBD2. The CDR3 runs 20 residues. The ends lost 1 base at V and 2 bases at J; junction bases unmatched: 7. Germline CDR1 is KGHSH and CDR2 is LQKENI.

The V and J genes are TRBV27 and TRBJ2-1, with 8 positions matching TRBD1. Germline assignment: CDR1 MNHEY and CDR2 SMNVEV (reference sequence). J was trimmed by 6 bases and V by 5 bases; bases with no gene match: 6. This CDR3 comprises 14 residues. CDR3 sequence: CASSPRTGINEQFF. The CDR3, as DNA: TGTGCCAGCAGTCCTCGGACAGGGATCAATGAGCAGTTCTTC.

This clone was counted only a few times. The rearrangement links TRBV4-3 to TRBJ2-6, with D unresolved. The V end was cut by 0 bases, the J end by 0 bases, with 24 bases between. Germline CDR1 reads LGHNA; CDR2 reads YSLEER. The CDR3 totals 22 residues. The CDR3 coding sequence is TGCGCCAGCAGCCAAGATCTAATTGGGGTGGGGTTTTCTCTCTCTGGGGCCAACGTCCTGACTTTC. Translating it yields CASSQDLIGVGFSLSGANVLTF.

This clone has a handful of counts. The rearrangement uses TRBV5-5 and TRBJ1-5; 9 nucleotides align to TRBD1. The junction had 5 bases not matched to a gene; V was cut back by 6 bases and J by 4 bases. The CDR3 spans 14 residues. CDR1 is SGHKS, CDR2 YYEKEE, per germline (reference sequence). CDR3 sequence (DNA): TGTGCCAGCACCCCGGGACAGGGAAATCAGCCCCAGCATTTT. Translating it yields CASTPGQGNQPQHF.

The V call is TRBV7-2, the J call TRBJ2-5; D gene uncertain. The CDR3 runs to 13 residues. Germline-derived CDR1 and CDR2 are SGHTA and FQGNSA. V gave up 5 bases and J gave up 8 bases, with 15 bases separating them. The CDR3 DNA is TGTGCCAGCAGCCCCCGTTTGACTCTCACCCAGTACTTC. Its translation: CASSPRLTLTQYF.